The 2 T cell receptor beta chains below were found in one sample sequenced in a study of blood T cells in healthy people across ages. PCR was performed a second time for about 6 to 12 cycles using a sample-barcoded 5' primer and a J-beta primer mix. TCRdb recomputed calls from the 5' RACE reads with MiXCR, one row per CDR3 protein. The top ten clones hold 7.7% of a sample with some 1.5 million distinct CDR3 sequences, 28% of them seen once. The sequencing sample was made of blood. The receptor set was obtained from a woman aged 25 to 39 in good health.

This clonotype came up a few times. This chain uses TRBV29-1 with TRBJ2-2; 10 bases align to TRBD2. There are 14 residues in the CDR3. In germline, CDR1 is SQVTM, CDR2 ANQGSEA. The junction had 7 bases not matched to a gene; V was cut back by 6 bases and J by 6 bases. DNA of the CDR3: TGCAGCGTCCGTCCCGGGACTAGCGCCGGGGAGCTGTTTTTT. This translates into CSVRPGTSAGELFF.

This chain uses TRBV5-6 with TRBJ2-7, with D possibly matching TRBD1 (7 bases). Germline loops: CDR1 SGHDT, CDR2 YYEEEE. V lost 4 bases, J lost 7 bases, and 18 bases lay in between. This CDR3 is built from 14 residues. CDR3 sequence (DNA): TGTGCCAGCAGCCACAGGGGTGGCGGGGAAGAGCAGTACTTC. As protein: CASSHRGGGEEQYF.